The 3 T cell receptor beta chains below all came from one sample that was sequenced in a study of blood T cell repertoires in COVID-19. TCRdb's copy holds only in-frame clones and misses some; the assay was immunoSEQ multiplex PCR. In the table there are about 76,000 clones, 65% to 90% of which are singletons. The specimen was peripheral blood. Source of these receptors: a man older than 75 with acute or convalescent COVID-19.

This rearrangement joins TRBV28 to TRBJ2-5; no clear D. Germline V gives CDR1 MDHEN, CDR2 SYDVKM. Trimming removed 2 bases at V and 7 bases at J, with 11 bases between. This CDR3 has 13 residues. The CDR3 bases are TGTGCCAGCAGTTTAGGGCATGGGTTGACCCAGTACTTC. Translating gives CASSLGHGLTQYF.

The gene calls are TRBV7-2 and TRBJ1-2, with TRBD1 matching over 9 bases. Trimming took 5 bases from V and 3 from J; bases not matched to a gene: 7. The CDR3 sequence is 15 residues long. Germline V CDR1 and CDR2: SGHTA, FQGNSA. In nucleotides, the CDR3 is TGTGCCAGCAGCCCGGTGACAGGGGGAGACTATGGCTACACCTTC. Translating it yields CASSPVTGGDYGYTF. The variable domain in full, completed from reference TRBV7-2 and TRBJ1-2, reads GAGVSQSPSNKVTEKGKDVELRCDPISGHTALYWYRQSLGQGLEFLIYFQGNSAPDKSGLPSDRFSAERTGGSVSTLTIQRTQQEDSAVYLCASSPVTGGDYGYTFGSGTRLTVV.

The DNA for the CDR3 is TGTGCCAGCAGCTTAGCCTCCGGGACAGACTACGAGCAGTACTTC. Protein: CASSLASGTDYEQYF. The chain employs TRBV11-2 and TRBJ2-7; the match to TRBD1 covers 7 bases. Germline CDR1 SGHAT, CDR2 FQNNGV. V lost 1 base and J lost 3; bases outside the gene matches: 6. The CDR3 extends over 15 amino acids.